The 32 T cell receptor beta chains in this list originate from one sample, sequenced in a study of CD8+ T cells in alopecia areata. RNA was isolated and reverse transcribed to cDNA, the sequencing template. Only in-frame clones appear in the TCRdb table, and some are missing; sequencing was by immunoSEQ multiplex PCR. There are some 110,000 clones in the sample, none observed a single time. Sequencing was performed on lesional skin. The receptor source for this set is a C3H/HeJ mouse with alopecia areata. The mice in this strain carry MHC haplotype H2-k.

The sample holds a few counts of this clone. Gene names denote mouse genes. The CDR3 is cut off 4 residues early in the read; its end comes from the germline J gene. V is TRBV13-3 and J is TRBJ2-4; 8 bases are shared with TRBD2. J lost 1 base, V lost 0 bases, and 7 bases had no gene match. This CDR3 comprises 17 residues. Germline V lookup: CDR1 NNHDY, CDR2 SYVADS. CDR3 protein: CASSDERGGAGQNTLYF. CDR3 bases read: TGTGCCAGCAGTGATGAGAGGGGGGGCGCGGGTCAAAAC.

This clone was detected only a few times. The genes are named according to mouse. The observed sequence ends 4 residues before the CDR3 terminus, with the missing tail filled in from the germline J gene. The chain joins TRBV17 to TRBJ2-4, with 12 bases aligning to TRBD1. In germline, CDR1 is MNHDT, CDR2 YYDKIL. The CDR3 has 16 residues. Unmatched junction bases numbered 3, after V lost 5 bases and J lost 0 bases. The part of the CDR3 DNA that was read is TGTGCTAGCAGTCCGGGACAGGGGGCTAGTCAAAAC. As protein: CASSPGQGASQN. The whole CDR3 sequence reads CASSPGQGASQNTLYF.

This clone was detected only a few times. Gene names refer to mouse genes. The read gets to within 4 residues of the CDR3 end, and the germline J gene fills in the rest. The rearrangement joins TRBV13-2 to TRBJ2-3; TRBD2 matches 10 bases. This CDR3 spans 18 amino acids. The germline V gene encodes CDR1 NNHNN and CDR2 SYGAGS (reference sequence). J was trimmed by 0 bases and V by 0 bases; bases with no gene match: 7. The CDR3 sequence: CASGDAAWGGASAETLYF. Partial CDR3 DNA: TGTGCCAGCGGTGATGCGGCCTGGGGGGGCGCTAGTGCAGAA.

Only a few counts were recorded for this clone. Gene labels here are mouse ones. Sequencing ends 4 residues short of the CDR3 end; the germline J gene provides the rest. The chain has TRBV19 and TRBJ2-1; TRBD2 matches 8 bases. Germline CDR1 is FNHDT and CDR2 is SITEND (reference sequence). The CDR3 extends over 14 amino acids. Trimming cost V 4 bases and J 3 bases; bases outside gene matches: 3. This CDR3 is CASSYGGGYAEQFF. The CDR3 bases that were read are TGTGCCAGCAGTTATGGGGGGGGCTATGCT.

This clone was recorded a few times. Gene and germline names: mouse. The CDR3 end falls 4 residues outside the read, so it is completed with the germline J gene. The chain joins TRBV13-3 to TRBJ2-3; 9 bases fit TRBD1. Per germline, CDR1 NNHDY and CDR2 SYVADS. The V segment lost 2 bases and the J segment 1 base; nucleotides outside the gene matches: 5. The CDR3 is 16 amino acids. CDR3 DNA (partial): TGTGCCAGCAGTGAGTGGGACAGGGTCGGTGCAGAA. This encodes CASSEWDRVGAE. Given in full, the CDR3 is CASSEWDRVGAETLYF.

Only a few counts were recorded for this clone. Mouse gene names and germline throughout. The CDR3 end is not reached by the read, which stops 4 residues before it; the germline J gene fills it in. The chain carries TRBV13-3 and TRBJ1-1, with 7 bases fitting TRBD1. This CDR3 is 14 amino acids long. In germline, CDR1 is NNHDY, CDR2 SYVADS. V gave up 5 bases and J gave up 0 bases; unmatched junction bases: 4. The CDR3: CASSEQGANTEVFF. CDR3 bases read: TGTGCCAGCAGCGAGCAGGGGGCAAACACA.

Turning to this clone: Mouse names are used for the genes. The read ends 4 residues before the CDR3 terminus; that terminus is restored from the germline J gene. In the same sample, other DNA sequences code for this CDR3. The rearrangement uses TRBV19 and TRBJ1-2, with D unresolved. Trimming left V 1 base short and J 3 bases short, with 10 bases between. The CDR3 has 14 residues. Germline lookup yields CDR1 FNHDT and CDR2 SITEND (reference sequence). The sequenced part of the CDR3 DNA is TGTGCCAGCAGTATACGAGGTGGGGACTCC. It yields the protein CASSIRGGDS. The whole CDR3 is CASSIRGGDSDYTF.

This clone came up a few times. Germline and genes: mouse. The read falls 4 residues short of the CDR3 end, and the missing part is taken from the germline J gene. The chain couples TRBV13-3 to TRBJ2-4; 7 bases match TRBD2. The CDR3 extends over 16 amino acids. Germline lookup yields CDR1 NNHDY and CDR2 SYVADS. Losses at the gene ends were 2 bases for V and 0 bases for J; bases not matched to a gene: 6. CDR3 DNA, as far as it was read: TGTGCCAGCAGTGAAGTACTGGGGACTAGTCAAAAC. It yields the protein CASSEVLGTSQN. The CDR3 in its entirety is CASSEVLGTSQNTLYF.

This clone occurred a few times. The germline and genes are mouse ones. Read sequence stops 4 residues before the CDR3 end, and the germline J gene provides the missing end. The V gene is TRBV1, the J gene TRBJ2-3; 9 nucleotides line up with TRBD2. This CDR3 region has 15 residues. Germline CDR1 and CDR2: NSQYPW and LRSPGD (reference sequence). Trimming at V came to 3 bases and at J to 3 bases, leaving 4 bases not matched to a gene. CDR3 DNA, as far as it was read: TGCACCTGCAGTGCGTGGGGGGGCGGGGCAGAA. Encoded protein: CTCSAWGGGAE. The whole CDR3 protein is CTCSAWGGGAETLYF.

This clone has only a few counts. The genes are named according to mouse. The DNA ends 4 residues before the CDR3 does, and the rest of the CDR3 is filled in from the germline J gene. The chain employs TRBV1 and TRBJ2-1; D not resolved. Germline-derived CDR1 and CDR2 are NSQYPW and LRSPGD (reference sequence). This CDR3 has 11 amino acids. The CDR3 spells CTCSAHPEQFF. The part of the CDR3 DNA that was read is TGCACCTGCAGTGCACACCCT. Complete variable domain (other parts from reference TRBV1 and TRBJ2-1): VTLLEQNPRWRLVPRGQAVNLRCILKNSQYPWMSWYQQDLQKQLQWLFTLRSPGDKEVKSLPGADYLATRVTDTELRLQVANMSQGRTLYCTCSAHPEQFFGPGTRLTVL.

With regard to this clone: Any gene name here is a mouse gene name. The missing CDR3 end, 4 residues past where the read stops, is filled in from the germline J gene. The chain combines TRBV1 with TRBJ2-3; 8 nucleotides line up with TRBD1. The CDR3 is made up of 16 amino acids. Unmatched junction bases numbered 4, after V lost 2 bases and J lost 0 bases. Per the germline V gene, CDR1 is NSQYPW and CDR2 is LRSPGD (reference sequence). CDR3 sequence reads: CTCSARTGRSAETLYF. The sequenced part of the CDR3 DNA is TGCACCTGCAGTGCAAGGACAGGGCGCAGTGCAGAA.

This clone was counted many times. The protein recorded in TCRdb does not match the translated DNA at residue 11; the protein presented here comes from translating the DNA. The genes and germline here are from mouse. Read data end 3 residues before the CDR3 end; the end is taken from the germline J gene. The chain employs TRBV13-3 and TRBJ1-6; D unresolved. TRBJ1-6 is an open reading frame, and its role is uncertain. Looked up from germline, CDR1 is NNHDY and CDR2 is SYVADS. The CDR3 is made up of 14 amino acids. V lost 1 base, J lost 5 bases, and 7 bases lay in between. The part of the CDR3 DNA that was read is TGTGCCAGCAGTGATATCCAGGATAATTCGCCC. It codes for CASSDIQDNSP. The entire CDR3 protein reads CASSDIQDNSPLYF.

As for this clone: Gene names are mouse gene names. The CDR3 end lies 4 residues beyond the end of the read and is filled in from the germline J gene. The rearrangement joins TRBV13-3 to TRBJ2-5, with 11 bases fitting TRBD1. In germline, CDR1 is NNHDY, CDR2 SYVADS. This CDR3 is 14 amino acids long. The DNA read from the CDR3 is TGTGCCAGCAGACTGGACAGGGGGCAGGAC. This codes for CASRLDRGQD. The complete CDR3 sequence is CASRLDRGQDTQYF. Filled out from reference TRBV13-3 and TRBJ2-5, the complete variable domain reads EAAVTQSPRSKVAVTGGKVTLSCHQTNNHDYMYWYRQDTGHGLRLIHYSYVADSTEKGDIPDGYKASRPSQENFSLILELASLSQTAVYFCASRLDRGQDTQYFGPGTRLLVL.

For this clone: The protein given in TCRdb and the translation of the DNA differ at residue 11, and the sequence presented here derives from the DNA. Mouse germline and gene names are used. The read ends 3 residues before the CDR3 terminus; that terminus is restored from the germline J gene. This chain connects TRBV1 to TRBJ1-6; the D gene is possibly TRBD1 (5 bases). TRBJ1-6 falls under the ORF class, with uncertain function. The CDR3 contains 14 residues. Germline CDR1 reads NSQYPW; CDR2 reads LRSPGD (reference sequence). The CDR3 loop is CPCSARVYNSPLYF. The covered CDR3 bases are TGCCCCTGCAGTGCCAGGGTTTATAATTCGCCC.

The table lists this clone with a few counts. Mouse germline and gene names are used. The read terminates 4 residues before the CDR3 end, so the remaining end is supplied by the germline J gene. J is TRBJ2-5 and V is TRBV13-3, with 12 bases fitting TRBD2. Germline CDR1 NNHDY, CDR2 SYVADS. This CDR3 has 14 amino acids. Partial CDR3 DNA: TGTGCCAGCAGGAGGGACTGGGGGGCAGAC. It is translated as CASRRDWGAD. In full, the CDR3 reads CASRRDWGADTQYF.

Regarding this clone: The listed genes are named as in mouse. The CDR3 extends 4 residues past the end of the read, so its final part is completed from the germline J gene. This chain connects TRBV5 to TRBJ2-5, with 8 bases that match TRBD2. The CDR3 consists of 15 residues. The germline V gene has CDR1 LGHNA and CDR2 YNLKQL (reference sequence). The CDR3 loop reads CASSQDLGGRDTQYF. The sequenced CDR3 bases are TGTGCCAGCAGCCAAGATTTGGGGGGGAGAGAC.

Comment on this clone: The genes are named according to mouse. The read falls 4 residues short of the CDR3 end, and the missing part is taken from the germline J gene. The rearrangement links TRBV1 to TRBJ2-3; D is possibly TRBD1 (6 bases). CDR1 and CDR2 from the germline V gene are NSQYPW and LRSPGD (reference sequence). The CDR3 spans 15 residues. V lost 0 bases and J 3 bases, leaving 10 bases between the germline ends. The CDR3 sequence is CTCSAEDRKAETLYF. CDR3 bases read: TGCACCTGCAGTGCAGAAGACAGGAAGGCAGAA.

This clone was detected a few times. Mouse gene names and germline throughout. Read sequence stops 4 residues before the CDR3 end, and the germline J gene provides the missing end. The chain joins TRBV1 to TRBJ2-5, with D perhaps being TRBD1 or TRBD2 (5 bases each). V was shortened by 1 base and J by 2 bases, with 10 bases between the two germline ends. Germline V gene sequence: CDR1 NSQYPW, CDR2 LRSPGD (reference sequence). CDR3 size: 15 residues. The DNA read from the CDR3 is TGCACCTGCAGTGCAGGGGGCGAGAGCCAAGAC. Its protein is CTCSAGGESQD. The complete CDR3 reads CTCSAGGESQDTQYF. The variable domain in full, with the rest retrieved from reference TRBV1 and TRBJ2-5, is VTLLEQNPRWRLVPRGQAVNLRCILKNSQYPWMSWYQQDLQKQLQWLFTLRSPGDKEVKSLPGADYLATRVTDTELRLQVANMSQGRTLYCTCSAGGESQDTQYFGPGTRLLVL.

This clone was counted between two and nine times. Germline and genes here are mouse. The read stops 4 residues short of the end of the CDR3; the missing end is completed from the germline J gene. The rearrangement links TRBV14 to TRBJ1-4, with 8 bases fitting TRBD1. Germline trimming cut 5 bases from V and 3 bases from J; bases unmatched to any gene: 6. CDR1 SGHDT and CDR2 FRDEAV come from the germline V gene. The CDR3 has 15 residues. CDR3 residues: CASRSGTGPNERLFF. The CDR3 bases that were read are TGTGCCAGCAGGTCCGGGACAGGCCCCAACGAA.

As to this clone: Gene names are the mouse ones. The CDR3 extends 4 residues past the end of the read, so its final part is completed from the germline J gene. The chain carries TRBV13-3 and TRBJ2-4; 9 bases fit TRBD2. The germline CDR1 and CDR2 sequences are NNHDY and SYVADS. The CDR3 is 17 residues long. Trimming took 1 base from V and 1 from J; bases not matched to a gene: 7. The CDR3: CASSDWGGKAGQNTLYF. Incomplete CDR3 DNA: TGTGCCAGCAGTGATTGGGGGGGCAAGGCGGGTCAAAAC.

Many counts were recorded for this clone. The genes and germline here are from mouse. From the germline J gene comes the end of the CDR3, since the read stops 4 residues before it. V and J are TRBV13-3 and TRBJ2-7; 9 bases are shared with TRBD1. Germline V CDR1 and CDR2: NNHDY, SYVADS. The CDR3 is 13 amino acids. CDR3 bases read: TGTGCCAGCAGTGTGGGACAGGGAAAT. Protein product: CASSVGQGN. The CDR3 in its entirety is CASSVGQGNEQYF.

The table lists this clone with a few counts. Mouse names are used for the genes. From the germline J gene comes the end of the CDR3, since the read stops 4 residues before it. The chain has TRBV1 and TRBJ2-3; 8 bases match TRBD2. After removal of 0 bases from V and 0 bases from J, the junction contained 5 bases not matched to a gene. Germline CDR1 reads NSQYPW; CDR2 reads LRSPGD (reference sequence). The CDR3 sequence is 17 residues long. The part of the CDR3 DNA that was read is TGCACCTGCAGTGCAGATCGCCTGGGGGGTAGTGCAGAA. Protein: CTCSADRLGGSAE. The complete CDR3 sequence is CTCSADRLGGSAETLYF.

This clone was counted only a few times. All gene names here are mouse names. Read data end 4 residues before the CDR3 end; the end is taken from the germline J gene. The rearrangement links TRBV13-1 to TRBJ2-1; D is possibly TRBD2 (7 bases). The CDR3 covers 16 residues. Trimming cost V 0 bases and J 0 bases, with 10 bases left between them. Germline V CDR1 and CDR2: NSHNY, SYGAGN. Partial CDR3 DNA: TGTGCCAGCAGTGATGAGGGGGGCTATAACTATGCT. It encodes CASSDEGGYNYA. In full, the CDR3 is CASSDEGGYNYAEQFF.

Comments on this clone: Gene names refer to mouse genes. Read data end 4 residues before the CDR3 end; the end is taken from the germline J gene. The V gene is TRBV13-3, the J gene TRBJ2-4; 9 bases agree with TRBD1. Germline V gene sequence: CDR1 NNHDY, CDR2 SYVADS. CDR3 size: 16 residues. V was pared by 2 bases and J by 0 bases, with 4 bases of the junction left unmatched. The covered CDR3 bases are TGTGCCAGCAGTGAGGGACAGGGACAGAGTCAAAAC. It is translated as CASSEGQGQSQN. The full CDR3 protein is CASSEGQGQSQNTLYF.

This clone was seen a few times. Mouse gene names and germline throughout. The read gets to within 4 residues of the CDR3 end, and the germline J gene fills in the rest. The chain recombines TRBV13-3 with TRBJ2-1, with TRBD2 matching 10 bases. Germline V gene lookup returns CDR1 NNHDY and CDR2 SYVADS. The CDR3 runs 14 residues. Unmatched junction bases numbered 4, after V lost 4 bases and J lost 6 bases. The CDR3 bases that were read are TGTGCCAGCAGTTCGGACTGGGGGATTGCT. It codes for CASSSDWGIA. The entire CDR3 reads CASSSDWGIAEQFF.

As to this clone: Here the gene names and germline are mouse. The read ends 4 residues before the CDR3 terminus; that terminus is restored from the germline J gene. V gene TRBV13-2 combines with J gene TRBJ2-3, with 14 bases that match TRBD2. CDR3 length equals 16 residues. V lost 5 bases to trimming and J lost 2 bases; unmatched junction nucleotides: 4. Germline CDR1 reads NNHNN; CDR2 reads SYGAGS (reference sequence). CDR3 protein: CASGGLGGRVAETLYF. CDR3 DNA, as far as it was read: TGTGCCAGCGGGGGACTGGGGGGGCGTGTTGCAGAA.

Concerning this clone itself: Genes here carry mouse names. The missing CDR3 end, 4 residues past where the read stops, is filled in from the germline J gene. The chain links TRBV13-3 to TRBJ2-3; 7 nucleotides align to TRBD2. This CDR3 is built from 15 residues. Trimming took 0 bases from V and 2 from J; bases not matched to a gene: 3. Germline-derived CDR1 and CDR2 are NNHDY and SYVADS. The CDR3 reads CASSDGWGNAETLYF. The DNA read from the CDR3 is TGTGCCAGCAGTGATGGCTGGGGGAATGCAGAA.

In this sample, this clone turned up a few times. Gene names follow the mouse nomenclature. The read finishes 4 residues shy of the CDR3 end, and the germline J gene is used to complete it. The chain carries TRBV1 and TRBJ1-4; 10 bases agree with TRBD1. This CDR3 contains 16 residues. J gave up 1 base and V 5 bases, and 4 bases lay outside the gene matches. Germline V gene lookup returns CDR1 NSQYPW and CDR2 LRSPGD (reference sequence). CDR3 bases read: TGCACCTGCAGTACCGGGACAGGGGCTTCCAACGAA. It yields the protein CTCSTGTGASNE. The full CDR3 sequence reads CTCSTGTGASNERLFF.

On this clone itself: The genes and germline here are from mouse. The observed sequence ends 4 residues before the CDR3 terminus, with the missing tail filled in from the germline J gene. The genes are TRBV19 and TRBJ2-5; D may be TRBD1 (6 bases). V lost 4 bases, J lost 0 bases, and 12 bases lay in between. CDR3 length: 15 residues. Germline V CDR1 and CDR2: FNHDT, SITEND (reference sequence). Incomplete CDR3 DNA: TGTGCCAGCAGTCCCCAAGGGGGTAACCAAGAC. Amino acid sequence: CASSPQGGNQD. The full CDR3 protein is CASSPQGGNQDTQYF.

Notes on this clone: Gene names and germline refer to mouse. The read falls 4 residues short of the CDR3 end, and the missing part is taken from the germline J gene. This sequence joins TRBV19 and TRBJ2-1, with TRBD1 matching 9 bases. From germline, CDR1 is FNHDT and CDR2 SITEND (reference sequence). The CDR3 spans 13 residues. CDR3 residues: CASSSGQGAEQFF. The sequenced part of the CDR3 DNA is TGTGCCAGCAGTTCCGGACAGGGGGCT. Together with reference TRBV19 and TRBJ2-1, the CDR3 gives the full variable domain: GGIITQTPKFLIGQEGQKLTLKCQQNFNHDTMYWYRQDSGKGLRLIYYSITENDLQKGDLSEGYDASREKKSSFSLTVTSAQKNEMAVFLCASSSGQGAEQFFGPGTRLTVL.

This clone was counted between two and nine times. The genes are named according to mouse. The missing CDR3 end, 4 residues past where the read stops, is filled in from the germline J gene. This chain links TRBV19 with TRBJ2-4; 7 nucleotides agree with TRBD1. Germline V gene lookup returns CDR1 FNHDT and CDR2 SITEND (reference sequence). With 4 bases clipped from V and 1 base from J, the junction kept 6 bases outside the gene matches. The CDR3 consists of 15 residues. CDR3 DNA, as far as it was read: TGTGCCAGCAGTCCCCGACAGGGTGGTCAAAAC. Its translation: CASSPRQGGQN. Given in full, the CDR3 is CASSPRQGGQNTLYF.

This clone was seen more than once but under ten times. Germline and genes: mouse. The read ends 4 residues shy of where the CDR3 ends; the end is completed using the germline J gene. The rearrangement links TRBV19 to TRBJ2-3, with 8 bases lining up with TRBD2. J lost 0 bases, V lost 5 bases, and 8 bases had no gene match. Germline values: CDR1 FNHDT, CDR2 SITEND (reference sequence). There are 16 residues in the CDR3. This CDR3 reads CASSTRLGTSAETLYF. The CDR3 bases that were read are TGTGCCAGCAGCACCCGACTGGGGACTAGTGCAGAA.